This paragraph reports one T cell receptor beta chain. The antigen remains unidentified. This CDR3 is 16 amino acids long. V lost 3 bases to trimming and J lost 0 bases, with 13 bases between them. Germline loops: CDR1 MGHRA, CDR2 YSYEKL. This sample is drawn from a study of T cell repertoires in cytomegalovirus infection. Study overall: Public TCR beta signatures were indicative of both CMV infection and a matching HLA type. Study results and limitations: Adding up the frequency of public TCR beta families identified people who carried CMV plus the relevant HLA. The ex vivo response showed dominance by HLA-C-restricted CMV-specific TCR beta clonotypes.

Via MiXCR, TCRdb re-called the reads, giving one row per CDR3 protein. Of approximately 910,000 distinct CDR3 sequences in the sample, 31% are singletons; the top ten hold over 12%. The V call is TRBV4-1, the J call TRBJ2-3; either TRBD1 or TRBD2 may fit D (5 bases each). The sample here was cultured CD8+ T cells from PBMCs, taken from culture after CMV antigen stimulation. The clonotype comes from a human donor in good health (CMV status not recorded). Some clones in this sample may be carry-over from other donors' samples. CDR3 in amino acids: CASSHVGTDSTDTQYF. The CDR3, as DNA: TGCGCCAGCAGCCATGTCGGGACGGATAGCACAGATACGCAGTATTTT.